One T cell receptor beta chain is described in this entry. The antigen remains unidentified. These data belong to a study of blood T cells in healthy people across ages. At the level of the study: Per two T cells, about one barcoded beta molecule was captured through template switching.

A second PCR, run for roughly 7 to 12 cycles, used a sample-barcoded 5' primer plus a J-beta primer mix. Every sample returned 2.5 million or more CDR3-containing paired-end reads. TCRdb ran MiXCR on the 5' RACE reads and lists one entry per CDR3 protein. The sample lists more than 600,000 distinct CDR3 sequences, around a quarter seen once, with more than 7.5% in the top ten. The study's findings and limits: Long-lived donors exceeded aged donors in naive CD4+ cells and diversity.

CDR1 SQVTM and CDR2 ANQGSEA come from the germline V gene. The V gene lost 4 bases and the J gene lost 7 bases, with 11 bases spanning the gap. This CDR3 has 12 amino acids. The same sample was also studied in work on T cells of mothers and their children.

The TCR originated in a boy between 10 and 17 years old in good health. Sequenced material: blood. V gene TRBV29-1 combines with J gene TRBJ2-1, with a possible D match to TRBD1 (5 bases). The CDR3 nucleotides read TGCAGCGTTGGACGTGGGGCGAATGAGCAGTTCTTC. This gives the protein CSVGRGANEQFF.